The T cell receptor (beta chain) described here comes from a study of human T cells and chemical hapten exposure. Background on the study: Per-sample TCR yields varied mainly from small pooled library volume differences. Study-level findings and limits: DPC sensitization left the count of TCRs above 1 in 1000 unchanged. Expanded TCR counts at PT1 went up together with patch test score, a positive correlation.

What the library attached to individual cDNA molecules were unique molecular identifiers. TCRdb recomputed calls from the RACE reads with MiXCR, one row per CDR3 protein. The sample lists fewer than 70,000 distinct CDR3 sequences, around 9.9% occurring once. This clonotype has at least ten counts. Its target is unknown. At one of its ends the junction is not consistent with the germline gene, which may arise from a read error. Time point: pre-sensitization, week 0. The treatment is: therapeutic diphenylcyclopropenone sensitization with weekly scalp DPC. This sample comprised whole blood, obtained in connection with sensitization to the hapten diphenylcyclopropenone (DPC). The sequence came from a woman aged 50 to 60 with alopecia areata. Some clones in this sample may be carry-over from other donors' samples.

This CDR3 reads CASGLRQGPPFF. The DNA for the CDR3 is TGTGCTAGTGGTTTGAGACAGGGGCCTCCGTTTTTT. V is TRBV12-5 and J is TRBJ2-3, with 8 positions matching TRBD1. Germline loops: CDR1 LGHNT, CDR2 FRNRAP. The CDR3 contains 12 residues.